These 9 T cell receptor beta chains came from one sample sequenced in a study of T cell changes during pregnancy in multiple sclerosis. Data came from immunoSEQ multiplex PCR; TCRdb stores just in-frame clones and leaves some out. The profile covers some 97,000 clones, with more than 90% appearing a single time and under 1.5% taken by the ten largest. Sequences were derived from peripheral blood, sampled in the second trimester of pregnancy. All receptors come from a female donor with multiple sclerosis, enrolled in a pregnancy study.

As DNA, the CDR3 is TGCAGCGCCCGGGACAGAGCAGATTATCAGCCCCAGCATTTT. It specifies CSARDRADYQPQHF. The rearrangement links TRBV29-1 to TRBJ1-5, with 7 positions matching TRBD1. CDR3 length: 14 residues. V lost 7 bases and J lost 5; bases outside the gene matches: 11. Germline CDR1 and CDR2: SQVTM and ANQGSEA.

The chain couples TRBV9 to TRBJ2-7; unclear D gene. The CDR3 length is 14 residues. The V gene lost 3 bases and the J gene lost 0 bases, with 10 bases spanning the gap. Germline V CDR1 and CDR2: SGDLS, YYNGEE. CDR3 nucleotides: TGTGCCAGCAGCGGGTCGTTAGACTCCTACGAGCAGTACTTC. Its protein product is CASSGSLDSYEQYF.

The chain is built from TRBV14 and TRBJ2-3; perhaps TRBD2 as D (7 bases). There are 14 residues in the CDR3. V was pared by 6 bases and J by 1 base, with 11 bases between. Germline V gives CDR1 SGHDN, CDR2 FVKESK. CDR3 protein: CASRRGGRTDTQYF. As DNA, the CDR3 is TGTGCCAGCAGACGCGGGGGCCGCACAGATACGCAGTATTTT.

This chain uses TRBV6-6 with TRBJ1-3; 10 bases fit TRBD1. Germline values: CDR1 MNHNY, CDR2 SVGAGI (reference sequence). The CDR3 has 15 amino acids. Trimming removed 5 bases from V and 5 bases from J; junction bases left unmatched: 6. CDR3 residues: CASSTGQGGRNTIYF. Here the CDR3 DNA reads TGTGCCAGCAGTACTGGACAGGGGGGAAGAAACACCATATATTTT.

The rearrangement joins TRBV30 to TRBJ2-4; D may be TRBD1 (7 bases). V shed 5 bases and J shed 6 bases, with 20 bases lying between them. This CDR3 spans 15 amino acids. Germline CDR1 reads GTSNPN; CDR2 reads SVGIG (reference sequence). CDR3 amino acids: CAWGRGETSRNIQYF. The CDR3 bases are TGTGCCTGGGGCAGGGGGGAGACTAGTCGAAACATTCAGTACTTC.

This clone showed up just once. The chain links TRBV9 to TRBJ2-2, with 10 positions matching TRBD2. Germline V gives CDR1 SGDLS, CDR2 YYNGEE. The CDR3 is 17 residues long. The J segment lost 3 bases and the V segment lost 3 bases, leaving 8 bases of the junction unmatched. The CDR3 is CASSAISGGTYTGELFF. The CDR3 DNA sequence: TGTGCCAGCAGCGCGATTAGCGGGGGGACTTACACCGGGGAGCTGTTTTTT.

There are a few counts of this clone. The chain uses TRBV10-1 and TRBJ2-2, with TRBD2 matching over 12 bases. V was clipped by 4 bases and J by 5 bases; unmatched bases: 8. In germline, CDR1 is WNHNN, CDR2 SYGVQD (reference sequence). This CDR3 contains 17 residues. For the CDR3, the DNA is TGCGCCAGCAGTGGGGCTAGCGGGAGGGCTCGGACCGGGGAGCTGTTTTTT. Its translation is CASSGASGRARTGELFF.

The chain joins TRBV5-5 to TRBJ2-1; 7 bases agree with TRBD1. The V and J ends lost 0 bases and 8 bases, in that order; junction bases with no gene match: 11. Germline V gene data show CDR1 as SGHKS and CDR2 as YYEKEE (reference sequence). CDR3 size: 16 residues. The CDR3 region has the DNA TGTGCCAGCAGCTTGGTAAAGGGGGCTGTTCCCGATGAGCAGTTCTTC. Its protein is CASSLVKGAVPDEQFF.

This clone was recorded once. The chain joins TRBV9 to TRBJ2-1, with 7 positions matching TRBD2. The junction had 3 bases not matched to a gene; V was cut back by 0 bases and J by 3 bases. Germline lookup yields CDR1 SGDLS and CDR2 YYNGEE. The CDR3 sequence is 15 residues long. This CDR3 reads CASSVAGGGYNEQFF. The CDR3 region has the DNA TGTGCCAGCAGCGTAGCGGGCGGGGGCTACAATGAGCAGTTCTTC.